This T cell receptor beta chain was documented in a study of PD-L1 blockade in urothelial cancer. As for the study in general: Blood samples had a median of approximately 140,000 T cells, 83,000 or so unique TCRs, and clonality more than 0.075.

The repertoire was sequenced with immunoSEQ multiplex PCR; TCRdb's copy has only in-frame clones and lacks some. Of 60,000 to 85,000 clones in the sample, about nine tenths were seen once. This clone was picked up one time. This receptor was identified in a woman between 70 and 85 years old with urothelial cancer. The sequenced sample was PBMCs, obtained around atezolizumab (anti-PD-L1) treatment.

This CDR3 is CASSSILETENTEAFF. The CDR3 DNA reads TGTGCCAGCAGCTCCATACTCGAGACAGAGAACACTGAAGCTTTCTTT. The chain has TRBV7-2 and TRBJ1-1; a possible D gene is TRBD1 (5 bases). CDR3 length equals 16 residues. The germline gives CDR1 SGHTA, CDR2 FQGNSA. Trimming cost V 4 bases and J 1 base, with 16 bases left between them.